The clone carrying this TCR beta chain was counted between two and nine times. Its antigen is undetermined. J lost 1 base, V lost 7 bases, and 3 bases had no gene match. The CDR3 sequence is 14 residues long. Germline V CDR1 and CDR2: MGHRA, YSYEKL. These data are taken from a study of T cells after yellow fever vaccination. Study-level points and caveats: By day 5 rather than day 15, the secondary response had peaked, though it was weaker. A large majority of primary-vaccination clones showed up again after the booster (around 96% CD4, approximately 90% CD8).

Making TCR cDNA involved 5'RACE template switching, which added UMIs and a universal primer site. TCRdb called the 5' RACE reads again in MiXCR, with one record for every CDR3 protein. The table shows fewer than 500,000 distinct CDR3 sequences, with about 19% occurring only once. The input for sequencing was PBMCs, taken before the yellow fever booster vaccination. The sequence was obtained from a man between 18 and 35 years old who received the YFV17D yellow fever vaccine. The V call is TRBV4-1, the J call TRBJ2-2, with 7 bases that match TRBD1. CDR3 loop: CASTRQGNTGELFF. The CDR3 region has the DNA TGCGCCAGCACGCGACAGGGGAACACCGGGGAGCTGTTTTTT.